This entry lists 9 T cell receptor beta chains sequenced from one sample in a study of regulatory T cells in long-lasting Graves disease. The time point was: newly diagnosed GD, antithyroid drugs for less than 3 months. Construction of the TCR library relied on RNA isolated from PBMCs. Construction of the TCR beta libraries employed iRepertoire HTBI primers in conjunction with Arm-PCR of CDR3 regions. One entry per CDR3 protein, called by TCRdb with MiXCR from the multiplex PCR reads. The sample has hundreds of thousands of distinct CDR3 sequences, roughly 15% seen once. The sample was also reused in another study, on T cells in Graves' hyperthyroidism and ophthalmopathy.

The specimen was peripheral blood mononuclear cells (PBMCs), collected at new diagnosis, from a patient treated with antithyroid drugs. All receptors derive from a woman aged 25 to 45 with Graves disease.

The chain uses TRBV6-1 and TRBJ2-2; D tentatively reads TRBD1 or TRBD2 (5 bases each). The ends were cut back, 5 bases at V and 2 bases at J, with 18 bases in the middle. The CDR3 totals 17 residues. The germline V gene has CDR1 MNHNS and CDR2 SASEGT. CDR3 DNA sequence: TGTGCCAGCAGTAGAGTCCGGGACGGCTATAACACCGGGGAGCTGTTTTTT. Protein sequence: CASSRVRDGYNTGELFF.

This clonotype was found a few times. Just one base apart from a much larger clone, this may be a read error. The rearrangement uses TRBV3-1 and TRBJ2-1; 10 bases fit TRBD2. The CDR3 has 13 residues. Germline CDR1 LGHDT, CDR2 YNNKEL (reference sequence). After removal of 8 bases from V and 4 bases from J, the junction contained 2 bases not matched to a gene. The CDR3 is CASWTSGYNEQFF. CDR3 in DNA: TGTGCCAGCTGGACTAGCGGTTACAATGAGCAGTTCTTC.

V and J are TRBV5-6 and TRBJ2-7; D is undetermined. Trimming removed 4 bases from V and 3 bases from J, with 11 bases in between. This CDR3 has 13 amino acids. Germline lookup yields CDR1 SGHDT and CDR2 YYEEEE. The CDR3 here is CASSGYNFYEQYF. The CDR3 DNA reads TGTGCCAGCAGCGGTTATAATTTCTACGAGCAGTACTTC.

In regard to this clonotype: This sequence may be a read error, since a much larger clone differs from it by one base. The genes are TRBV29-1 and TRBJ1-5; 8 nucleotides align to TRBD1. Germline V gene sequence: CDR1 SQVTM, CDR2 ANQGSEA. CDR3 length: 13 residues. J was trimmed by 6 bases and V by 6 bases; bases with no gene match: 7. The CDR3 spells CSVGQGPGQPQHF. The CDR3 DNA is TGCAGCGTAGGACAGGGTCCGGGTCAGCCCCAGCATTTT.

This clonotype was seen at least ten times. The V gene is TRBV5-1, the J gene TRBJ2-1; 7 nucleotides match TRBD2. The germline V gene has CDR1 SGHRS and CDR2 YFSETQ. V shed 4 bases, J shed 2 bases, and the junction held 6 bases outside the gene matches. This CDR3 has 15 amino acids. In nucleotides, the CDR3 is TGCGCCAGCAGCCGTGCGGGAGCTGCCTACAATGAGCAGTTCTTC. Translating gives CASSRAGAAYNEQFF.

This clonotype was recorded a few times. This chain uses TRBV5-1 with TRBJ2-3; D uncertain. The V end lost 2 bases, the J end lost 1 base, and 11 bases lay between the germline ends. Germline CDR1 SGHRS, CDR2 YFSETQ. The CDR3 length is 15 residues. The CDR3 reads CASSFDSTRTDTQYF. The CDR3 nucleotides are TGCGCCAGCAGCTTTGACTCCACTCGCACAGATACGCAGTATTTT. The variable domain in full, with the rest retrieved from reference TRBV5-1 and TRBJ2-3, is KAGVTQTPRYLIKTRGQQVTLSCSPISGHRSVSWYQQTPGQGLQFLFEYFSETQRNKGNFPGRFSGRQFSNSRSEMNVSTLELGDSALYLCASSFDSTRTDTQYFGPGTRLTVL.

The table lists this clonotype with a few counts. CDR3 sequence: CAWSVGGIAEAFF. For the CDR3, the DNA is TGTGCCTGGAGTGTAGGGGGCATTGCTGAAGCTTTCTTT. V gene TRBV30 combines with J gene TRBJ1-1; TRBD1 matches 7 bases. CDR1 is GTSNPN and CDR2 is SVGIG in the germline V gene (reference sequence). This CDR3 is built from 13 residues. The junction had 4 bases not matched to a gene; V was cut back by 0 bases and J by 6 bases.

This clonotype was detected many times. The chain links TRBV30 to TRBJ2-1; D is uncertain. CDR3 length equals 12 residues. The V gene lost 1 base and the J gene lost 8 bases, with 9 bases spanning the gap. In germline, CDR1 is GTSNPN, CDR2 SVGIG (reference sequence). The CDR3 here is CAWSGIGHEQFF. For the CDR3, the DNA is TGTGCCTGGAGTGGGATTGGGCATGAGCAGTTCTTC.

The genes are TRBV28 and TRBJ1-5, with 11 bases aligning to TRBD1. Germline-derived CDR1 and CDR2 are MDHEN and SYDVKM. V shed 5 bases, J shed 5 bases, and the junction held 2 bases outside the gene matches. The CDR3 runs to 14 residues. The CDR3 reads CASSTGQGDQPQHF. DNA of the CDR3: TGTGCCAGCAGTACGGGACAGGGGGATCAGCCCCAGCATTTT.